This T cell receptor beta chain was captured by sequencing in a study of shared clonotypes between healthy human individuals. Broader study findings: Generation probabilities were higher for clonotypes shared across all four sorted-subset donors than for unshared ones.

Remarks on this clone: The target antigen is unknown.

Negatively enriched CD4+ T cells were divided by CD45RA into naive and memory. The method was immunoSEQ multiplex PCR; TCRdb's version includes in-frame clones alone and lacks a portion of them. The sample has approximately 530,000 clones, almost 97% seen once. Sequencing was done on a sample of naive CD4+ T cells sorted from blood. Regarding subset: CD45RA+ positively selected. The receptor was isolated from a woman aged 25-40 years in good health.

CDR3 in amino acids: CASSLLDRANTGELFF. The CDR3 region has the DNA TGCGCCAGCAGCTTGCTCGACAGAGCGAACACCGGGGAGCTGTTTTTT. The chain is built from TRBV5-1 and TRBJ2-2, with D possibly matching TRBD1 (5 bases). The CDR3 sequence is 16 residues long. The V and J ends lost 1 base and 0 bases respectively, with 10 bases between them. Germline V gives CDR1 SGHRS, CDR2 YFSETQ.